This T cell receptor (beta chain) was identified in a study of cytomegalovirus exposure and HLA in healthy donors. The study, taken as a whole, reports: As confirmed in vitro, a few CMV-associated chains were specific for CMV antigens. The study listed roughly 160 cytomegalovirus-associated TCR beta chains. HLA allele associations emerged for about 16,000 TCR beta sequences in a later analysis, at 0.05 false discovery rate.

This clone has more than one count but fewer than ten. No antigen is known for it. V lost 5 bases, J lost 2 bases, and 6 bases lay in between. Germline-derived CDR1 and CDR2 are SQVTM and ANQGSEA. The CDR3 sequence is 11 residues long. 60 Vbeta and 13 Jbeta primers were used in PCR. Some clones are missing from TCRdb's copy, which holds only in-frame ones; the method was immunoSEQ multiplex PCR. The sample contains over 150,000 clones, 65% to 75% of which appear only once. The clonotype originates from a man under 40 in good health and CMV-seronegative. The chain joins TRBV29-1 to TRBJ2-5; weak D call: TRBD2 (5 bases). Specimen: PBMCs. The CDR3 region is CSVRTQETQYF. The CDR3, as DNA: TGCAGCGTTAGGACTCAAGAGACCCAGTACTTC.